This T cell receptor beta chain was identified in a study of blood T cell repertoires in COVID-19. On the study more broadly: Sample material is recorded as cDNA or gDNA derived from T cells, B-cell-depleted T cells, or PBMCs.

Profiled with immunoSEQ multiplex PCR; TCRdb holds only in-frame clones, not every one. The sample lists over 250,000 clones, 75% to 90% occurring once. Germline V lookup: CDR1 LGHDT, CDR2 YNNKEL (reference sequence). Losses at the gene ends were 4 bases for V and 5 bases for J; bases not matched to a gene: 8. This CDR3 contains 16 residues. This chain links TRBV3-1 (or the pseudogene TRBV3-2) with TRBJ2-2; 9 bases fit TRBD1. This TCR came from a woman younger than 35 who had recovered from COVID-19. What was sequenced was PBMCs or T cells enriched from blood (not recorded which). CDR3 DNA: TGTGCCAGCAGCCTACTACAGGGGGCAGGGACCGGGGAGCTGTTTTTT. Protein: CASSLLQGAGTGELFF.